Below, 6 T cell receptor beta chains from the same sample are listed, as sequenced in a study of blood T cells in healthy people across ages. With a J-beta primer mix and a sample-barcoded 5' primer, a second PCR ran about 7 to 11 cycles. TCRdb reprocessed the 5' RACE reads with MiXCR, giving one entry per CDR3 protein. Of approximately 780,000 distinct CDR3 sequences in the sample, roughly 25% were seen once. This sample was also put to use in a study of T cells of mothers and their children.

Input material: blood. The origin of the receptors is a boy aged 10-17 years in good health.

This clonotype has a handful of counts. This chain links TRBV7-9 with TRBJ2-7; 8 nucleotides line up with TRBD1. V shed 5 bases and J 7 bases; nucleotides not matched to a gene: 16. From germline, CDR1 is SEHNR and CDR2 FQNEAQ (reference sequence). There are 16 residues in the CDR3. CDR3 amino acids: CASSTRQGIPEGEQYF. In nucleotides, the CDR3 is TGTGCCAGCAGCACCCGACAGGGGATACCCGAGGGTGAGCAGTACTTC.

This clonotype was seen a handful of times. The CDR3 nucleotides read TGTGCCAGCAGTTTGCTGGGCGGGGCCTCCAGAGAGACCCAGTACTTC. Its translation: CASSLLGGASRETQYF. V gene TRBV28 combines with J gene TRBJ2-5; a weak D match, TRBD2 (6 bases). Germline assignment: CDR1 MDHEN and CDR2 SYDVKM. This CDR3 region has 16 residues. V was cut by 3 bases and J by 4 bases, with 18 bases left in between.

The chain employs TRBV5-4 and TRBJ1-1; possible D gene TRBD1, 6 bases. Per the germline V gene, CDR1 is SGHNT and CDR2 is YYREEE (reference sequence). Deletions cut 4 bases from V and 7 bases from J, with 20 bases between. The CDR3 runs to 15 residues. The CDR3 coding sequence is TGTGCCAGCAGCCCGAGGGGGGGAGGGTTCGGTGAAGCTTTCTTT. This encodes CASSPRGGGFGEAFF.

DNA for the CDR3: TGTGCCAGCAGTGTGGACAGGGCCTACAATGAGCAGTTCTTC. It yields the protein CASSVDRAYNEQFF. V gene TRBV2 combines with J gene TRBJ2-1; 8 bases line up with TRBD1. Germline-derived CDR1 and CDR2 are SNHLY and FYNNEI. J was trimmed by 2 bases and V by 4 bases; bases with no gene match: 1. The CDR3 is 14 amino acids. Looking up the rest from reference TRBV2 and TRBJ2-1 gives the full variable domain: EPEVTQTPSHQVTQMGQEVILRCVPISNHLYFYWYRQILGQKVEFLVSFYNNEISEKSEIFDDQFSVERPDGSNFTLKIRSTKLEDSAMYFCASSVDRAYNEQFFGPGTRLTVL.

The table lists this clonotype with a few counts. V usage is TRBV11-2 and J usage is TRBJ2-7, with D perhaps TRBD2 (6 bases). The ends were cut back, 5 bases at V and 0 bases at J, with 14 bases in the middle. Germline assignment: CDR1 SGHAT and CDR2 FQNNGV. The CDR3 length is 15 residues. The CDR3 sequence: CASSHIAASSYEQYF. In nucleotides, the CDR3 is TGTGCCAGCAGCCATATAGCGGCTAGCTCCTACGAGCAGTACTTC.

This clonotype has a handful of counts. The chain couples TRBV24-1 to TRBJ2-1; TRBD1 aligns across 7 bases. V was pared by 4 bases and J by 11 bases, with 10 bases of the junction left unmatched. The CDR3 sequence is 14 residues long. CDR1 is KGHDR, CDR2 SFDVKD, per germline. The CDR3 spells CATSEQGLLGKQFF. CDR3 bases: TGTGCCACCAGTGAACAGGGGTTGTTGGGAAAGCAGTTCTTC.